This T cell receptor beta chain emerged from a study of blood T cell repertoires in COVID-19. Germline CDR1 and CDR2: SEHNR and FQNEAQ (reference sequence). V was shortened by 3 bases and J by 5 bases, with 10 bases between the two germline ends. The CDR3 totals 14 residues. Original methodology: By means of reference gene primer amplification, nucleated cell counts were estimated. Only in-frame clones appear in the TCRdb table, and some are missing; sequencing was by immunoSEQ multiplex PCR. V and J calls and clone size come straight from that table; D and trimming were deduced from the DNA. Altogether about 64,000 clones are present, about nine tenths being singletons, with the ten largest covering about 40%.

This chain connects TRBV7-9 to TRBJ2-2, with D maybe TRBD1 (5 bases). The sequenced sample was peripheral blood. The TCR was taken from an older woman with COVID-19, enrolled during active disease. In DNA, the CDR3 is TGTGCCAGCAGCTTCAGGGTGAAGACCGGGGAGCTGTTTTTT. This sequence encodes CASSFRVKTGELFF.